These T cell receptor beta chains were read from a single sample in a study of blood T cell repertoires in COVID-19. Only in-frame clones appear in the TCRdb table, and some are missing; sequencing was by immunoSEQ multiplex PCR. The sample has 200,000 to 300,000 clones; around 85% are singletons. Specimen: peripheral blood. These TCRs come from a man older than 75 with acute or convalescent COVID-19. The CDR3 runs from the conserved cysteine through the conserved F or W. The D gene is left open where the match is weak. Rows may omit the clone size; those that give it use once, few, many or a size class.

J	size	V	D	CDR3	DNA
TRBJ2-7	.	TRBV7-9	.	CASSPWDGSYEQYF	TGTGCCAGCAGCCCCTGGGATGGGAGCTACGAGCAGTACTTC
TRBJ1-4	.	TRBV5-1	.	CASAESNEKLFF	TGCGCCAGCGCCGAGTCTAATGAAAAACTGTTTTTT
TRBJ2-7	.	TRBV6-1	TRBD2	CASSEIAGSYEQYF	TGTGCCAGCAGTGAAATAGCGGGATCCTACGAGCAGTACTTC
TRBJ2-2	.	TRBV7-3	.	CASSFRGNTGELFF	TGTGCCAGCAGCTTCAGGGGGAACACCGGGGAGCTGTTTTTT
TRBJ1-4	.	TRBV12-3/TRBV12-4	.	CASSPWRGEKLFF	TGTGCCAGCAGTCCCTGGAGGGGTGAAAAACTGTTTTTT
TRBJ1-2	once	TRBV19	.	CASRRYGQRDHGYTF	TGTGCCAGTAGGAGATACGGACAGCGGGATCATGGCTACACCTTC
TRBJ2-5	.	TRBV6-6	TRBD1	CASKGQGLVETQYF	TGTGCCAGCAAGGGACAGGGTCTCGTGGAGACCCAGTACTTC
TRBJ1-2	few	TRBV6-5	.	CASSYSSEGGYTF	TGTGCCAGCAGTTACTCGAGCGAGGGTGGCTACACCTTC
TRBJ2-2	.	TRBV4-2	TRBD1	CASSSDRVPGELFF	TGTGCCAGCAGTTCGGACAGGGTCCCCGGGGAGCTGTTTTTT
TRBJ2-7	.	TRBV5-1	.	CASRLLSGVAPNEQYF	TGCGCCAGCAGACTCCTATCAGGGGTCGCCCCTAACGAGCAGTACTTC
TRBJ1-6	.	TRBV18	.	CASSPNWDSIFYRNNSPLHF	TGTGCCAGCTCACCTAACTGGGACTCAATCTTCTATAGGAATAATTCACCCCTCCACTTT
TRBJ2-7	few	TRBV12-3/TRBV12-4	.	CASSLGRSYEQYF	TGTGCCAGCAGTTTAGGCAGGTCCTACGAGCAGTACTTC
TRBJ1-2	.	TRBV4-2	TRBD1	CASSPRTAGGIYGYTF	TGTGCCAGCAGCCCCCGGACGGCAGGGGGCATCTATGGCTACACCTTC
TRBJ2-2	few	TRBV24-1	.	CATSDRQTWNTGELFF	TGTGCCACCAGTGACCGACAGACTTGGAACACCGGGGAGCTGTTTTTT
TRBJ2-7	once	TRBV20-1	.	CSVRSGHEQYF	TGCAGTGTTAGGAGCGGTCACGAGCAGTACTTC
TRBJ1-2	.	TRBV27	.	CASSLSAGREGYTF	TGTGCCAGCAGTTTAAGCGCAGGGAGGGAGGGCTACACCTTC
TRBJ1-1	.	TRBV18	.	CASSDQWNTEAFF	TGTGCCAGCTCAGATCAGTGGAACACTGAAGCTTTCTTT
TRBJ1-2	few	TRBV29-1	.	CSVDGAYGYTF	TGCAGCGTTGATGGGGCCTATGGCTACACCTTC
TRBJ1-5	.	TRBV5-6	.	CASSLSWGPDSNQPQHF	TGTGCCAGCAGCTTGAGTTGGGGCCCCGATAGCAATCAGCCCCAGCATTTT
TRBJ1-1	few	TRBV5-4	TRBD1	CASSIAYRGRNTEAFF	TGTGCCAGCAGCATAGCCTACAGGGGCCGGAACACTGAAGCTTTCTTT
TRBJ2-1	.	TRBV4-2	.	CASSQETGAYNEQFF	TGTGCCAGCAGCCAAGAAACGGGGGCCTACAATGAGCAGTTCTTC
TRBJ1-2	.	TRBV7-8	.	CASSLRRGLDYGYTF	TGTGCCAGCAGCCTAAGGCGGGGATTGGACTATGGCTACACCTTC
TRBJ1-5	.	TRBV18	TRBD1	CASSPQGAVQPQHF	TGTGCCAGCTCACCACAGGGGGCGGTTCAGCCCCAGCATTTT
TRBJ1-6	few	TRBV5-5	.	CASSFLSQGNSPLHF	TGTGCCAGCAGCTTTCTAAGCCAGGGGAATTCACCCCTCCACTTT
TRBJ1-1	.	TRBV10-1	.	CASSETGVGEANTEAFF	TGCGCCAGCAGTGAGACCGGCGTAGGGGAAGCGAACACTGAAGCTTTCTTT
TRBJ1-4	.	TRBV18	.	CASSQTIALRATNEKLFF	TGTGCCAGCTCACAGACAATAGCGTTAAGGGCGACTAATGAAAAACTGTTTTTT
TRBJ1-1	.	TRBV1	.	CTSSQAGRGEGSTEAFF	TGCACCAGCAGCCAAGCTGGGAGAGGGGAGGGGAGCACTGAAGCTTTCTTT